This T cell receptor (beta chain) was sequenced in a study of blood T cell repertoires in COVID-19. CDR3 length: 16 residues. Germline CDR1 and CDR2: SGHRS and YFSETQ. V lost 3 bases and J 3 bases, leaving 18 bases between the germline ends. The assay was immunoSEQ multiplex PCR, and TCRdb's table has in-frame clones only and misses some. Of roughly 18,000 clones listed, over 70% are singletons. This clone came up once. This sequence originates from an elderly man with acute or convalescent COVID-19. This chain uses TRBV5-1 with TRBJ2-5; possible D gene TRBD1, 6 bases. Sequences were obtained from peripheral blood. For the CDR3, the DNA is TGCGCCAGCAGCTCGGACAGTCTCCGGGGTAAAGAGACCCAGTACTTC. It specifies CASSSDSLRGKETQYF.